Below are 28 T cell receptor beta chains sequenced from a single sample in a study of T cell repertoires in cytomegalovirus infection (dated by TCRdb to the late 2010s). The sample was run on an Illumina HiSeq 1500. Using fastp at Q25 and MiXCR, TCRdb reprocessed the public reads and kept productive beta chains. Rows are unified per CDR3 protein, each entry keeping the most common DNA and genes. The sample contains about 450,000 distinct CDR3 sequences, under 40% of them found a single time. Around 13% of the sample belongs to the ten largest clones. The specimen sequenced was PBMCs. The source of these receptors is a human donor in good health (CMV status not recorded). Some clones in this sample may be carry-over from other donors' samples.

The chain combines TRBV5-4 with TRBJ1-4; D is possibly TRBD1 (5 bases). The length of the CDR3 is 12 residues. Trimming cost V 1 base and J 8 bases, with 6 bases left between them. Germline V lookup: CDR1 SGHNT, CDR2 YYREEE (reference sequence). The CDR3 region is CASSLQGEKLFF. CDR3 bases: TGTGCCAGCAGCTTGCAGGGCGAAAAACTGTTTTTT.

This clonotype was seen only a few times. The CDR3 sequence is CASSSPRGLGYGYTF. The DNA of the CDR3 is TGTGCCAGCAGCTCACCTCGGGGCTTAGGTTATGGCTACACCTTC. This rearrangement joins TRBV9 to TRBJ1-2; D perhaps matches TRBD1 (5 bases). Deletions cut 4 bases from V and 5 bases from J, with 18 bases between. Germline assignment: CDR1 SGDLS and CDR2 YYNGEE. The CDR3 is 15 amino acids.

This clonotype was counted a single time. A read error may explain this, as a much larger clone is one base away. The chain carries TRBV7-2 and TRBJ2-6; 8 nucleotides agree with TRBD1. The CDR3 consists of 17 residues. The germline gives CDR1 SGHTA, CDR2 FQGNSA. The CDR3 is CASSFTPGGAGANGLTF. CDR3 DNA: TGTGCCAGCAGCTTTACACCAGGGGGCGCTGGGGCCAACGGCCTGACTTTC.

On this clonotype itself: At one end the junction does not follow the germline gene, possibly because of a read error. This chain joins TRBV2 and TRBJ1-4; the match to TRBD1 covers 7 bases. Germline lookup yields CDR1 SNHLY and CDR2 FYNNEI. The CDR3 contains 18 residues. The CDR3 region has the DNA TGTGCCAGCAGGTCCGGACAGGCGAGCCGAGCAACTAATGAAAAACTTTTTTTT. As protein: CASRSGQASRATNEKLFF.

There are a few counts of this clonotype. The gene calls are TRBV19 and TRBJ1-4; TRBD1 agrees at 11 bases. The J segment lost 7 bases and the V segment lost 4 bases, leaving 8 bases of the junction unmatched. The CDR3 is 16 amino acids. Germline-derived CDR1 and CDR2 are LNHDA and SQIVND (reference sequence). CDR3 nucleotides: TGTGCCAGTAGTACAGGACAGGGGGCGCGTCGTGAAAAACTGTTTTTT. The encoded protein is CASSTGQGARREKLFF.

This clonotype was counted only a few times. The CDR3 sequence is CATGPTGVETQYF. The CDR3 nucleotides are TGTGCCACGGGCCCCACAGGGGTGGAGACCCAGTACTTC. The chain has TRBV19 and TRBJ2-5, with 7 positions matching TRBD1. V lost 10 bases to trimming and J lost 5 bases; unmatched junction nucleotides: 10. The CDR3 loop spans 13 amino acids. Per the germline V gene, CDR1 is LNHDA and CDR2 is SQIVND (reference sequence).

This clonotype was counted once. One end of the junction does not line up with germline, which may come from a read error. The chain recombines TRBV10-1 with TRBJ2-1; maybe TRBD1 (5 bases). Germline CDR1 and CDR2: WNHNN and SYGVQD (reference sequence). The CDR3 totals 13 residues. CDR3 sequence reads: CARSSQESDDQFF. The CDR3 DNA reads as TGCGCCAGAAGCTCACAGGAATCGGATGATCAGTTCTTC.

The chain carries TRBV20-1 and TRBJ2-5; 10 bases are shared with TRBD2. The CDR3 spans 16 residues. The J segment lost 3 bases and the V segment lost 1 base, leaving 8 bases of the junction unmatched. Germline V gene data show CDR1 as DFQATT and CDR2 as SNEGSKA (reference sequence). DNA for the CDR3: TGCAGTGCTAGAGGACAGCGGGGGGGCTGGGAAGAGACCCAGTACTTC. This sequence encodes CSARGQRGGWEETQYF.

The genes are TRBV10-2 and TRBJ1-5; unclear D gene. The CDR3 contains 15 residues. Germline loops: CDR1 WSHSY, CDR2 SAAADI. V was pared by 2 bases and J by 0 bases, with 8 bases between. The CDR3: CASSETFNSNQPQHF. The CDR3 nucleotides are TGCGCCAGCAGTGAGACCTTCAATAGCAATCAGCCCCAGCATTTT.

The gene calls are TRBV7-9 and TRBJ2-7; 8 bases are a match to TRBD1. The CDR3 totals 18 residues. Germline loops: CDR1 SEHNR, CDR2 FQNEAQ (reference sequence). J was trimmed by 0 bases and V by 5 bases; bases with no gene match: 15. CDR3 sequence: CASSPRDRILSYSYEQYF. The CDR3, as DNA: TGTGCCAGCAGCCCTAGGGACAGGATCCTGAGTTACTCCTACGAGCAGTACTTC.

The sample holds a few counts of this clonotype. This chain links TRBV6-5 with TRBJ2-5; D is unresolved. The CDR3 extends over 13 amino acids. The V gene lost 4 bases and the J gene lost 3 bases, with 9 bases spanning the gap. Germline loops: CDR1 MNHEY, CDR2 SVGAGI. CDR3 sequence: CASSWAEEETQYF. CDR3 in DNA: TGTGCCAGCAGTTGGGCAGAAGAAGAGACCCAGTACTTC.

This sequence joins TRBV7-9 and TRBJ1-1; 7 nucleotides agree with TRBD1. Germline lookup yields CDR1 SEHNR and CDR2 FQNEAQ (reference sequence). The CDR3 loop spans 15 amino acids. The V segment lost 5 bases and the J segment 0 bases; nucleotides outside the gene matches: 6. The CDR3 here is CASSRRQGMNTEAFF. CDR3 coding DNA: TGTGCCAGCAGCCGAAGACAGGGAATGAACACTGAAGCTTTCTTT.

The chain is built from TRBV19 and TRBJ2-7; tentative D call: TRBD2 (6 bases). The germline CDR1 and CDR2 sequences are LNHDA and SQIVND (reference sequence). V was shortened by 6 bases and J by 4 bases, with 16 bases between the two germline ends. The length of the CDR3 is 14 residues. The CDR3, as DNA: TGTGCCAGTAGACCGCGGGCGGGAACTTACGAGCAGTACTTC. Encoded protein: CASRPRAGTYEQYF.

This sequence joins TRBV7-4 and TRBJ2-3, with TRBD1 as a possible D gene (6 bases). Germline CDR1 reads SGHVT; CDR2 reads SQSDAQ. V dropped 5 bases and J dropped 0 bases, with 12 bases sitting between them. The CDR3 spans 15 residues. The CDR3 region is CASSPGTHSTDTQYF. As DNA, the CDR3 is TGTGCCAGCAGCCCCGGGACACACAGCACAGATACGCAGTATTTT.

To note about this clonotype: A read error may produce the germline difference seen at one junction end. The CDR3 is CDSSFNRGPNEKLFF. DNA for the CDR3: TGTGACAGCAGTTTTAACAGGGGGCCAAATGAAAAACTGTTTTTT. The chain combines TRBV7-2 with TRBJ1-4, with TRBD1 matching 9 bases. Germline CDR1 reads SGHTA; CDR2 reads FQGNSA. CDR3 length equals 15 residues.

This clonotype was found a few times. J is TRBJ2-7 and V is TRBV6-1, with TRBD1 matching 7 bases. The CDR3 totals 15 residues. Germline V gene data show CDR1 as MNHNS and CDR2 as SASEGT. Germline trimming cut 5 bases from V and 2 bases from J; bases unmatched to any gene: 9. DNA of the CDR3: TGTGCCAGCAGTCCCCAGGGGGACAGACCCTACGAGCAGTACTTC. Translated: CASSPQGDRPYEQYF.

V usage is TRBV25-1 and J usage is TRBJ1-2, with D maybe TRBD1 (5 bases). The CDR3 consists of 14 residues. Germline CDR1 reads MGHDK; CDR2 reads SYGVNS. V was cut by 3 bases and J by 3 bases, with 11 bases left in between. The CDR3 DNA reads as TGTGCCAGCAGTGATAGCAGGGAAGACTATGGCTACACCTTC. Translating gives CASSDSREDYGYTF.

Turning to this clonotype: No conserved phenylalanine or tryptophan ends this CDR3, so it is likely a read error. This chain uses TRBV7-2 with TRBJ1-1; TRBD1 matches at 8 bases. V lost 3 bases, J lost 1 base, and 7 bases stayed unmatched. The V gene's germline CDR1 is SGHTA and CDR2 FQGNSA. CDR3 size: 16 residues. The CDR3 protein is CASSLSRGPGNTEAFL. In DNA, the CDR3 is TGTGCCAGCAGCTTGAGCAGGGGGCCGGGGAACACTGAAGCTTTCTTG.

This clonotype was detected a few times. J is TRBJ2-3 and V is TRBV7-3; D not certain. Germline CDR1 SGHTA, CDR2 FQGTGA. Trimming shortened V by 1 base and J by 0 bases, and 8 bases separated the two germline ends. CDR3 length: 15 residues. The CDR3 protein is CASSLSPVSTDTQYF. Written as DNA, the CDR3 is TGTGCCAGCAGCTTAAGTCCCGTGAGCACAGATACGCAGTATTTT.

The J gene is TRBJ1-1, the V gene TRBV12-3 or TRBV12-4; perhaps TRBD1 as D (5 bases). The V and J ends lost 6 bases and 0 bases respectively, with 14 bases between them. This CDR3 region has 15 residues. CDR3 sequence: CASRSKGTVNTEAFF. DNA for the CDR3: TGTGCCAGCAGGTCTAAAGGGACGGTGAACACTGAAGCTTTCTTT.

Regarding this clonotype: This CDR3 is missing its conserved last phenylalanine or tryptophan, likely due to a read error. CDR3 sequence (DNA): TGTGCCAGTAGTCTGGACAGCTCCAATCAGCCCCAGCATCTT. It codes for CASSLDSSNQPQHL. The V gene is TRBV19, the J gene TRBJ1-5; possible D gene TRBD1, 6 bases. Trimming removed 5 bases at V and 3 bases at J, with 11 bases between. Germline V gene data show CDR1 as LNHDA and CDR2 as SQIVND (reference sequence). The CDR3 length is 14 residues.

This chain connects TRBV3-1 to TRBJ2-6, with D perhaps matching TRBD1 or TRBD2 (5 bases each). Germline CDR1 is LGHDT and CDR2 is YNNKEL (reference sequence). Trimming removed 3 bases at V and 0 bases at J, with 21 bases between. The CDR3 is made up of 20 amino acids. The CDR3: CASSQQFVGTVSSGANVLTF. In nucleotides, the CDR3 is TGTGCCAGCAGCCAGCAATTCGTCGGGACGGTGAGCTCTGGGGCCAACGTCCTGACTTTC.

The J gene is TRBJ1-1, the V gene TRBV5-1; D is perhaps TRBD1 (5 bases). Germline CDR1 reads SGHRS; CDR2 reads YFSETQ. V shed 3 bases and J shed 2 bases, with 11 bases lying between them. This CDR3 has 14 amino acids. CDR3 in DNA: TGCGCCAGCAGCTCCCGGGGCAGAAACACTGAAGCTTTCTTT. It is translated as CASSSRGRNTEAFF. Full variable domain (rest looked up from reference TRBV5-1 and TRBJ1-1): KAGVTQTPRYLIKTRGQQVTLSCSPISGHRSVSWYQQTPGQGLQFLFEYFSETQRNKGNFPGRFSGRQFSNSRSEMNVSTLELGDSALYLCASSSRGRNTEAFFGQGTRLTVV.

The chain uses TRBV7-3 and TRBJ1-1; 7 bases agree with TRBD1. V lost 5 bases, J lost 1 base, and 4 bases stayed unmatched. There are 14 residues in the CDR3. Germline CDR1 and CDR2: SGHTA and FQGTGA. The CDR3 region is CASSTHRGNTEAFF. The CDR3 nucleotides read TGTGCCAGCAGCACACACAGGGGGAACACTGAAGCTTTCTTT.

This clonotype has a count of ten or more. One end of the junction does not line up with germline, which may come from a read error. This chain joins TRBV7-6 and TRBJ1-5, with no clear D. Germline CDR1 and CDR2: SGHVS and FNYEAQ. The CDR3 contains 13 residues. The CDR3 DNA sequence: TGCGCCAGCAGCCTTGACCTAAATCAGCCCCAGCATTTT. It yields the protein CASSLDLNQPQHF.

Ten or more counts support this clonotype. CDR3 bases: TGTGCCAGCAGCTTAACAGGGGGACGGAGCACAGATACGCAGTATTTT. Translation: CASSLTGGRSTDTQYF. The rearrangement joins TRBV7-3 to TRBJ2-3; weak D call: TRBD1 (6 bases). The ends were cut back, 0 bases at V and 0 bases at J, with 10 bases in the middle. Germline CDR1 SGHTA, CDR2 FQGTGA. The CDR3 is 16 amino acids.

This clonotype was seen at least ten times. J is TRBJ2-7 and V is TRBV28; TRBD2 agrees at 16 bases. With 6 bases clipped from V and 6 bases from J, the junction kept 5 bases outside the gene matches. Germline V gene data show CDR1 as MDHEN and CDR2 as SYDVKM. CDR3 length equals 15 residues. DNA for the CDR3: TGTGCCAGCAGCTCCGGGACTAGCGGGGGGGGCGAGCAGTACTTC. This translates into CASSSGTSGGGEQYF.

The chain carries TRBV2 and TRBJ2-7, with 9 bases fitting TRBD1. The CDR3 consists of 17 residues. CDR1 SNHLY and CDR2 FYNNEI come from the germline V gene. V lost 6 bases and J lost 5; bases outside the gene matches: 17. For the CDR3, the DNA is TGTGCCAGCAGGCTAGAAGGAACCGGGACAGGGTCCAACGAGCAGTACTTC. Its translation is CASRLEGTGTGSNEQYF.